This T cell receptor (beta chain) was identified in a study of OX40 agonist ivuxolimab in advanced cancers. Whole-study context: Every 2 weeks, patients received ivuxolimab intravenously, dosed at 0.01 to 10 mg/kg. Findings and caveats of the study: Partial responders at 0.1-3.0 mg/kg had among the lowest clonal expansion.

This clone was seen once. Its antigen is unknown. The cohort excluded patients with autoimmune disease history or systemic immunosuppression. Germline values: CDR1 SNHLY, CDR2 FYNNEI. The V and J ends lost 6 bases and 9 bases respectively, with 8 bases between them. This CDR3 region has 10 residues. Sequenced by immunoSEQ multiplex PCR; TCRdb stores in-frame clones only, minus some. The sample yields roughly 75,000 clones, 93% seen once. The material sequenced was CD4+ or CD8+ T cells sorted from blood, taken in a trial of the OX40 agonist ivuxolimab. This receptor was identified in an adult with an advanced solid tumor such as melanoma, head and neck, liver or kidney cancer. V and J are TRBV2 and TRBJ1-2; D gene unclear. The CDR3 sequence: CASRGSSYTF. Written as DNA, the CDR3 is TGTGCCAGCAGAGGGTCGAGCTACACCTTC.